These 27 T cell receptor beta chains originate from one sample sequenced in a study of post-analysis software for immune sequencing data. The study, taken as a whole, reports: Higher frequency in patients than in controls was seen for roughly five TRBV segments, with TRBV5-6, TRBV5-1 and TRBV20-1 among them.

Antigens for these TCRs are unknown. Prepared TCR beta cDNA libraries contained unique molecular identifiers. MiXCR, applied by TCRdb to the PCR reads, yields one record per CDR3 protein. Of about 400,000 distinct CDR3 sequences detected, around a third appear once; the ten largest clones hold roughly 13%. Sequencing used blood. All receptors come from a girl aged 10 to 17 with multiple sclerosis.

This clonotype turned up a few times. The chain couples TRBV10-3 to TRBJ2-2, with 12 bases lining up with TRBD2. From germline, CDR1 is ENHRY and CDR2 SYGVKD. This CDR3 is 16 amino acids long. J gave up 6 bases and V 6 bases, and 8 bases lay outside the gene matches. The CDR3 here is CAIRRWTSGDPGELFF. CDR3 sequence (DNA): TGTGCCATCAGGCGGTGGACTAGCGGGGACCCCGGGGAGCTGTTTTTT.

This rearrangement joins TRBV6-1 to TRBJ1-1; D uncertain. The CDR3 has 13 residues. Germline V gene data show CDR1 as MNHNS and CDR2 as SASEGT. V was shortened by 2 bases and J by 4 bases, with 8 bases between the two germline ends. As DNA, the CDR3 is TGTGCCAGCAGTGAACCCTTGGGCACTGAAGCTTTCTTT. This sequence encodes CASSEPLGTEAFF.

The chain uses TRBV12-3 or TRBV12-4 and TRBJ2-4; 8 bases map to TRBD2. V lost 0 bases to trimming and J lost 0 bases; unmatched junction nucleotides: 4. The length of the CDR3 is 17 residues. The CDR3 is CASSLALGGGAKNIQYF. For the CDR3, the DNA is TGTGCCAGCAGTTTAGCGCTCGGGGGGGGAGCCAAAAACATTCAGTACTTC.

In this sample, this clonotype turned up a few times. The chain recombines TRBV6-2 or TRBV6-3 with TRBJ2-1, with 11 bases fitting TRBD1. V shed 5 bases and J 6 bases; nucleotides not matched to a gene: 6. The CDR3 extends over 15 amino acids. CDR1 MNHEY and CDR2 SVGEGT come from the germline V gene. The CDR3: CASSRTGTGGNEQFF. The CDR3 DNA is TGTGCCAGCAGTCGAACCGGGACAGGGGGCAATGAGCAGTTCTTC.

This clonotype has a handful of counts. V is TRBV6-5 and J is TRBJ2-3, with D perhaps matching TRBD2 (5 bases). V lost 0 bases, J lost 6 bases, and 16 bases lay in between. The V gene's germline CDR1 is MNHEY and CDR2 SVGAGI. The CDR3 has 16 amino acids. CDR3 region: CASSYSQSRRLDTQYF. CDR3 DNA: TGTGCCAGCAGTTACTCTCAGAGCAGGAGGTTGGATACGCAGTATTTT.

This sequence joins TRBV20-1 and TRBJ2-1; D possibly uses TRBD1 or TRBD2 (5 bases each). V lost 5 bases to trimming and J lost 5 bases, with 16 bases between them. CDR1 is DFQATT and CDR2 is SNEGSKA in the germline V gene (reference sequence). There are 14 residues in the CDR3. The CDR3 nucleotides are TGCAGTGCTTCCGGGCCCCGGGGCCACAATGAGCAGTTCTTC. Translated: CSASGPRGHNEQFF.

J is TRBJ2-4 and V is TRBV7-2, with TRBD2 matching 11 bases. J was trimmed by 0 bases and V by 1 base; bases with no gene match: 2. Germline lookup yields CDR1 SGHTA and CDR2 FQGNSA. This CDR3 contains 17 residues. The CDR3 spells CASSLGGLAVAKNIQYF. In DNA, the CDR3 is TGTGCCAGCAGCTTAGGGGGACTAGCGGTAGCCAAAAACATTCAGTACTTC. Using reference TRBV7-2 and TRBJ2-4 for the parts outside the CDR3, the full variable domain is GAGVSQSPSNKVTEKGKDVELRCDPISGHTALYWYRQSLGQGLEFLIYFQGNSAPDKSGLPSDRFSAERTGGSVSTLTIQRTQQEDSAVYLCASSLGGLAVAKNIQYFGAGTRLSVL.

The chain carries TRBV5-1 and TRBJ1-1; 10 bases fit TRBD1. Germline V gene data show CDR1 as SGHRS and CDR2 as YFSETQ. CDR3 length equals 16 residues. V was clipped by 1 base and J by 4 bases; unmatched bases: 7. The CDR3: CASSLTSGTGATEAFF. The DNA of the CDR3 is TGCGCCAGCAGCTTGACATCTGGGACAGGGGCCACTGAAGCTTTCTTT.

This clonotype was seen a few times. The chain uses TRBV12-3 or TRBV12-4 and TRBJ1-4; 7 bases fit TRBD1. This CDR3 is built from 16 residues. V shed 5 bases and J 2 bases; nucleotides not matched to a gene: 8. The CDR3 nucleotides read TGTGCCAGCAGTGTGTTACAGGGGTCGACTAATGAAAAACTGTTTTTT. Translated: CASSVLQGSTNEKLFF.

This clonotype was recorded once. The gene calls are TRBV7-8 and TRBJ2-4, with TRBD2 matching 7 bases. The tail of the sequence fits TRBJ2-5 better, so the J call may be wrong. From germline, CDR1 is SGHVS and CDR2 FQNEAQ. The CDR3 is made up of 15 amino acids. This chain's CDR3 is CASSLSWGGRETQYF. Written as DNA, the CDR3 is TGTGCCAGCAGCTTAAGCTGGGGAGGGAGGGAGACCCAGTACTTC.

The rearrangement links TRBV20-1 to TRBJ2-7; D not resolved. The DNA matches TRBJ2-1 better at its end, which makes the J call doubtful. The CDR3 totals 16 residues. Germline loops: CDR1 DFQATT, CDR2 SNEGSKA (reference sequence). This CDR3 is CSARTSTGGVDYEQFF. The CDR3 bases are TGCAGTGCTAGGACCTCAACGGGTGGGGTTGATTATGAGCAGTTCTTC.

The CDR3 sequence is CASSRSGAYEQYF. The CDR3 DNA reads TGTGCCAGCAGCCGTAGCGGGGCCTACGAGCAGTACTTC. V and J are TRBV7-6 and TRBJ2-7; 8 positions agree with TRBD2. The CDR3 runs to 13 residues. V gave up 5 bases and J gave up 2 bases; unmatched junction bases: 2. Per germline, CDR1 SGHVS and CDR2 FNYEAQ.

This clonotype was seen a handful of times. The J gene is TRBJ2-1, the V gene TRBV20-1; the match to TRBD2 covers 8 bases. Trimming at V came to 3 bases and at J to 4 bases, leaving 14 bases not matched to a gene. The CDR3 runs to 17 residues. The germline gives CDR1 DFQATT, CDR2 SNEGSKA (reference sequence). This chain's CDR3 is CSARLWSGGKVYNEQFF. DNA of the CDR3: TGCAGTGCTAGGTTATGGAGCGGGGGAAAAGTTTACAATGAGCAGTTCTTC.

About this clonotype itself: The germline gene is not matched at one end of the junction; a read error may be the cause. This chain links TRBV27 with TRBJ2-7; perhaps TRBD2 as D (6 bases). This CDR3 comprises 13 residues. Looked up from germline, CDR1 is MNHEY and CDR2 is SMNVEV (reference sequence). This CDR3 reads CASSASLAYGQYF. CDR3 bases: TGTGCCAGCAGTGCCTCTCTAGCGTACGGGCAGTACTTC.

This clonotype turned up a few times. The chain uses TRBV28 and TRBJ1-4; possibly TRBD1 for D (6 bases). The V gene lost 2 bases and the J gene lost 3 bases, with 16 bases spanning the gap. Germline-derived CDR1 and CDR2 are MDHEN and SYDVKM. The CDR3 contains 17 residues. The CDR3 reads CASSLTSRGRANEKLFF. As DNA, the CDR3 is TGTGCCAGCAGTTTAACCTCCCGGGGGCGGGCTAATGAAAAACTGTTTTTT.

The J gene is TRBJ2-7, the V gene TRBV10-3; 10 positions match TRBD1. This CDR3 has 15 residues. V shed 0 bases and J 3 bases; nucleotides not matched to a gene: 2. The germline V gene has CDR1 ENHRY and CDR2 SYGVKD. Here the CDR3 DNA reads TGTGCCATCAGTGAGTCCCGGGACAGGGGCTACGAGCAGTACTTC. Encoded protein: CAISESRDRGYEQYF.

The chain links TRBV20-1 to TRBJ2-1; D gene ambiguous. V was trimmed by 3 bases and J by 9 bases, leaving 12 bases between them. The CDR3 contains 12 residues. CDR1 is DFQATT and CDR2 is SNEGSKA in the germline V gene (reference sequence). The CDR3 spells CSASVGIAEQFF. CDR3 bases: TGCAGTGCTAGCGTAGGGATCGCTGAGCAGTTCTTC.

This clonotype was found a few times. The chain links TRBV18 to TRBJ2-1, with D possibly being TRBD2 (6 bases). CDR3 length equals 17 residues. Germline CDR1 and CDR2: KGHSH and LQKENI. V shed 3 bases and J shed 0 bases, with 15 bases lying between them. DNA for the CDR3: TGTGCCAGCTCACCCCCTATAGCGGAGAGCTCCTACAATGAGCAGTTCTTC. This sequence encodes CASSPPIAESSYNEQFF. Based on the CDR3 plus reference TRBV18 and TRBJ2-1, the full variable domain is NAGVMQNPRHLVRRRGQEARLRCSPMKGHSHVYWYRQLPEEGLKFMVYLQKENIIDESGMPKERFSAEFPKEGPSILRIQQVVRGDSAAYFCASSPPIAESSYNEQFFGPGTRLTVL.

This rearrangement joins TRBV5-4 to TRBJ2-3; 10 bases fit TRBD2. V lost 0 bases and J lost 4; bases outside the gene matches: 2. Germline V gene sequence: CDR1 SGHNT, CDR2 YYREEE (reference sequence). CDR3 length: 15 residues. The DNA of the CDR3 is TGTGCCAGCAGCTTGGTAGCGGGGGGCGCAGATACGCAGTATTTT. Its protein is CASSLVAGGADTQYF.

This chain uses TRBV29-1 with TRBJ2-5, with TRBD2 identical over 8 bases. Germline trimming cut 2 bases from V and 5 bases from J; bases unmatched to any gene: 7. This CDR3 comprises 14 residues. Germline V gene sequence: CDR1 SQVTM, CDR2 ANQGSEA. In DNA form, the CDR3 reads TGCAGCGTTGAATATCGGGGGGGCGGGGAGACCCAGTACTTC. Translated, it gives CSVEYRGGGETQYF.

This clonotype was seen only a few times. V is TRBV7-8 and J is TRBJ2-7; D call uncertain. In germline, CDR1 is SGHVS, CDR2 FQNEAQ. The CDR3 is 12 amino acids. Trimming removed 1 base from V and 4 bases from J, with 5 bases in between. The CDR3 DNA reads TGTGCCAGCAGCTTAGGAGAATACGAGCAGTACTTC. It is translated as CASSLGEYEQYF. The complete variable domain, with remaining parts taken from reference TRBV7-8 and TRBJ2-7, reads GAGVSQSPRYKVAKRGQDVALRCDPISGHVSLFWYQQALGQGPEFLTYFQNEAQLDKSGLPSDRFFAERPEGSVSTLKIQRTQQEDSAVYLCASSLGEYEQYFGPGTRLTVT.

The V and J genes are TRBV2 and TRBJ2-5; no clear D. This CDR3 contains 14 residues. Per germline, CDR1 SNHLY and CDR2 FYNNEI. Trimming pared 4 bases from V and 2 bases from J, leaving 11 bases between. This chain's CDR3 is CASSGANYQETQYF. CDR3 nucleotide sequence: TGTGCCAGCAGTGGGGCTAACTATCAAGAGACCCAGTACTTC.

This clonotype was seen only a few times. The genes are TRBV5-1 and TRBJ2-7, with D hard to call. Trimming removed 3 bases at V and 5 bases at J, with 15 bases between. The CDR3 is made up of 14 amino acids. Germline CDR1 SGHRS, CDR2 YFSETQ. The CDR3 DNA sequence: TGCGCCAGCAGCTCCGGTATGCCTAACAACGAGCAGTACTTC. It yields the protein CASSSGMPNNEQYF.

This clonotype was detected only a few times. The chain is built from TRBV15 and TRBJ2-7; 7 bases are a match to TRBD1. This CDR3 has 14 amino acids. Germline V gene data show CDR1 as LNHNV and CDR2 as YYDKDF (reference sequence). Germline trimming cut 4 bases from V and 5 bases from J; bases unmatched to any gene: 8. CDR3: CATSIQGVEDEQYF. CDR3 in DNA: TGTGCCACCAGCATCCAGGGGGTGGAAGACGAGCAGTACTTC. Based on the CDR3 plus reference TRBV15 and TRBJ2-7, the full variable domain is DAMVIQNPRYQVTQFGKPVTLSCSQTLNHNVMYWYQQKSSQAPKLLFHYYDKDFNNEADTPDNFQSRRPNTSFCFLDIRSPGLGDTAMYLCATSIQGVEDEQYFGPGTRLTVT.

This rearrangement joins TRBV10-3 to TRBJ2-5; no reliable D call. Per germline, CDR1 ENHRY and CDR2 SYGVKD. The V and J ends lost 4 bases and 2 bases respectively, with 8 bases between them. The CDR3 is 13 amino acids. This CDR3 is CAISVAEQETQYF. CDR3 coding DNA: TGTGCCATCAGTGTGGCGGAGCAAGAGACCCAGTACTTC.

DNA for the CDR3: TGTGCCAGCAGCCATAGAAGGACGTCCGGACAGGGAACAGATACGCAGTATTTT. Translated: CASSHRRTSGQGTDTQYF. This chain links TRBV7-9 with TRBJ2-3; 8 bases align to TRBD1. Per the germline V gene, CDR1 is SEHNR and CDR2 is FQNEAQ (reference sequence). The CDR3 covers 18 residues. Trimming at V came to 5 bases and at J to 3 bases, leaving 16 bases not matched to a gene.

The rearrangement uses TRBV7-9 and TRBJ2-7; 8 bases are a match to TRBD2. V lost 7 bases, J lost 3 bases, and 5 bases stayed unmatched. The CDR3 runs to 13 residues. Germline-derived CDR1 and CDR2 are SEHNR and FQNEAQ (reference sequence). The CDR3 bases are TGTGCCAGCAACGGGGGGGCCTACTACGAGCAGTACTTC. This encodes CASNGGAYYEQYF.